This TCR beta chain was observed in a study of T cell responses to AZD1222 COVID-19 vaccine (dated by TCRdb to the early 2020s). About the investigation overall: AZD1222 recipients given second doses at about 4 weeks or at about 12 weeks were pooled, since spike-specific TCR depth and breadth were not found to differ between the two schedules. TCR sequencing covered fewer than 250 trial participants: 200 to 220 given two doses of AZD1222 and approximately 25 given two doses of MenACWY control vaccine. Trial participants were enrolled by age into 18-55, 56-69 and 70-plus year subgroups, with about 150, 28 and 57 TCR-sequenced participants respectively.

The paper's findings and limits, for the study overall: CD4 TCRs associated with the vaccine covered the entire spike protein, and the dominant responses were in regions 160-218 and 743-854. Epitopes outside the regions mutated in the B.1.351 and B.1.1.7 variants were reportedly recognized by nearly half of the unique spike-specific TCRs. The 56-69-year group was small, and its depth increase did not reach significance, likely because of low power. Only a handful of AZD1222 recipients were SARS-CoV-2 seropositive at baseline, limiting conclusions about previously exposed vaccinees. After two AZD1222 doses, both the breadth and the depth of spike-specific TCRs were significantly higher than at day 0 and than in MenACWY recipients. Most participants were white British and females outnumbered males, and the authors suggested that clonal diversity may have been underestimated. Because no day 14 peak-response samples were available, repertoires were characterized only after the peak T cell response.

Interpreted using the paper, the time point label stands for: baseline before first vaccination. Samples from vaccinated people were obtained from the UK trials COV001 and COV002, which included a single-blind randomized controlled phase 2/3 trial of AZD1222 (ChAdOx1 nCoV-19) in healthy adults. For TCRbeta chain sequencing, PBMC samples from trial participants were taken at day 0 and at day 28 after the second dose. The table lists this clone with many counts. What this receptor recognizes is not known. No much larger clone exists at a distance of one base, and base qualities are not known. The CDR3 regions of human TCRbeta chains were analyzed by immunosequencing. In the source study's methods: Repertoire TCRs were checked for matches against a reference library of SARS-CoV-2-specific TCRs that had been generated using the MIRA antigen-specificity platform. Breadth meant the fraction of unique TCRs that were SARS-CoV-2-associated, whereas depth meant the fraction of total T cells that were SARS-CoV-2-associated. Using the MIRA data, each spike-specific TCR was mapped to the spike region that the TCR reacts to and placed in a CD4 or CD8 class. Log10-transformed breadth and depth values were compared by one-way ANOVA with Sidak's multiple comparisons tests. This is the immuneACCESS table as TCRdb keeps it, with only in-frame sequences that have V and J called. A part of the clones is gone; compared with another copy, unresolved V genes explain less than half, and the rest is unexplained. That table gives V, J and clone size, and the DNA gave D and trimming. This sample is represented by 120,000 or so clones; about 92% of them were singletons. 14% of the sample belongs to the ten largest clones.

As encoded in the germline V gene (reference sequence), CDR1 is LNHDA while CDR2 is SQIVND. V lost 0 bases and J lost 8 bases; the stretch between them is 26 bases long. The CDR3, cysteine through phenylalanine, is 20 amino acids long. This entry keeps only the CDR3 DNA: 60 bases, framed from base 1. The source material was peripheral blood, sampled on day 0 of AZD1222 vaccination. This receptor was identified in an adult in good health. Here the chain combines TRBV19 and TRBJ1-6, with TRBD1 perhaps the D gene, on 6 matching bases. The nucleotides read TGTGCCAGTAGTATAGAGACCTATCCGGTCCGGCAGGGGACATATTCACCCCTCCACTTT. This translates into CASSIETYPVRQGTYSPLHF.